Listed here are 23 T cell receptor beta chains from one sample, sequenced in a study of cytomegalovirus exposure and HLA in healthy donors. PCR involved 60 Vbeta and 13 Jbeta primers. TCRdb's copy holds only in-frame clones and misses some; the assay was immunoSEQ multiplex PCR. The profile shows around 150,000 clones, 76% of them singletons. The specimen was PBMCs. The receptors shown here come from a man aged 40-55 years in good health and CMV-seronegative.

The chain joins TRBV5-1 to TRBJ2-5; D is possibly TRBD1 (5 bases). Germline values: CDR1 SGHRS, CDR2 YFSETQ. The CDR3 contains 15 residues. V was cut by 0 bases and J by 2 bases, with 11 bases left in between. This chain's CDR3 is CASSLVAGRQETQYF. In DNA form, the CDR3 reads TGCGCCAGCAGCTTGGTGGCAGGGCGACAAGAGACCCAGTACTTC.

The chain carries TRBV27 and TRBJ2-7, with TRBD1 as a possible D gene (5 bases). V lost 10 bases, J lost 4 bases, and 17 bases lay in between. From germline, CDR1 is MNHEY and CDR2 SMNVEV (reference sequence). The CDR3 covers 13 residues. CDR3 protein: CATQGKGLYEQYF. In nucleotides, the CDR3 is TGTGCCACCCAGGGTAAGGGGCTTTACGAGCAGTACTTC.

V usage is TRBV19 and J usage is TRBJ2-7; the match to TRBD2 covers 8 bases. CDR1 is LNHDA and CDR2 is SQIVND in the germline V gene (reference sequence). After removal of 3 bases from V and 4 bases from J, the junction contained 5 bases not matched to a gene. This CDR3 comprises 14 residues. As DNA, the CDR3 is TGTGCCAGTAGTATTACACCGGGGGGGTACGAGCAGTACTTC. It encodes CASSITPGGYEQYF.

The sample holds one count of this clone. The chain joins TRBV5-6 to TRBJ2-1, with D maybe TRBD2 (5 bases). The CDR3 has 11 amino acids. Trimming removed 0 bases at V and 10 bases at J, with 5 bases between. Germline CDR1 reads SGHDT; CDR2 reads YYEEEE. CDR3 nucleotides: TGTGCCAGCAGCTTGGGAGGGGAGCAGTTCTTC. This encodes CASSLGGEQFF.

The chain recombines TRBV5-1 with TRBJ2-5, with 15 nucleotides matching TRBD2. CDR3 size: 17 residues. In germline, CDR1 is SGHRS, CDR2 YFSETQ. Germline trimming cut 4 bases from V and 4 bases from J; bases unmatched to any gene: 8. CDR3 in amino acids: CASSPGLAGGVGETQYF. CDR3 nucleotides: TGCGCCAGCAGCCCGGGACTAGCGGGAGGAGTAGGAGAGACCCAGTACTTC.

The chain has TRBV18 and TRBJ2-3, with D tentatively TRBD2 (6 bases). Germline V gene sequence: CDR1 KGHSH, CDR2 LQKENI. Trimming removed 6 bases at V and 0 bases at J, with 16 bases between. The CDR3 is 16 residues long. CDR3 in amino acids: CASSLTLADSTDTQYF. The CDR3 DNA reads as TGTGCCAGCTCCCTCACATTAGCGGATAGCACAGATACGCAGTATTTT.

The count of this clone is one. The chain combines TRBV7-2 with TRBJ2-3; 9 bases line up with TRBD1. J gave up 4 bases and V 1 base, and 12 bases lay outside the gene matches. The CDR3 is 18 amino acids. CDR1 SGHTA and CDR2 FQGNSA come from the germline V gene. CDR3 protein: CASSLVSLRDREADTQYF. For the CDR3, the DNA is TGTGCCAGCAGCTTAGTCAGTCTCCGGGACAGGGAGGCAGATACGCAGTATTTT.

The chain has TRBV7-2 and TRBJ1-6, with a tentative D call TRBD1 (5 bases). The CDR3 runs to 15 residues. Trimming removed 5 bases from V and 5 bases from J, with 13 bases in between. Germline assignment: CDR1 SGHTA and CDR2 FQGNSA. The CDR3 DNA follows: TGTGCCAGCAGCCCTTGGTCGGGGGATAATTCACCCCTCCACTTT. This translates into CASSPWSGDNSPLHF.

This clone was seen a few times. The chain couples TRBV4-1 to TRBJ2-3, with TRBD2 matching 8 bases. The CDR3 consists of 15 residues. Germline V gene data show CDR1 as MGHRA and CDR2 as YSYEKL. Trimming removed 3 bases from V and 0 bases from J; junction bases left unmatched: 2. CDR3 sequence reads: CASSQVAGSTDTQYF. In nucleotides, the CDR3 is TGCGCCAGCAGCCAGGTAGCGGGAAGCACAGATACGCAGTATTTT.

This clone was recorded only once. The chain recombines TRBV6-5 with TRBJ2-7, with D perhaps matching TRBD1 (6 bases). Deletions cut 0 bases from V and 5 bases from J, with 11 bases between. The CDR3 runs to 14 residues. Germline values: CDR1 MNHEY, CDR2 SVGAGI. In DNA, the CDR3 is TGTGCCAGCAGTTACTCCCAGGGGACCCACGAGCAGTACTTC. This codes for CASSYSQGTHEQYF.

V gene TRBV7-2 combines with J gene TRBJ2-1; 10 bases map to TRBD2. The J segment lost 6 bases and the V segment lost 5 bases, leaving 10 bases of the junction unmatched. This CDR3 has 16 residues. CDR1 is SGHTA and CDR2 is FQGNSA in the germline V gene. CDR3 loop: CASSLQAGGLTNEQFF. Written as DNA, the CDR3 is TGTGCCAGCAGCCTTCAAGCGGGGGGGCTGACCAATGAGCAGTTCTTC.

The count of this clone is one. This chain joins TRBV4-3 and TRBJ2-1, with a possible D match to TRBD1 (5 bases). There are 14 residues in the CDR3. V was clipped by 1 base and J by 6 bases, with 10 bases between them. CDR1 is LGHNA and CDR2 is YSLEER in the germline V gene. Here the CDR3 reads CASSQAHRSNEQFF. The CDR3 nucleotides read TGCGCCAGCAGCCAAGCGCACAGGTCCAATGAGCAGTTCTTC.

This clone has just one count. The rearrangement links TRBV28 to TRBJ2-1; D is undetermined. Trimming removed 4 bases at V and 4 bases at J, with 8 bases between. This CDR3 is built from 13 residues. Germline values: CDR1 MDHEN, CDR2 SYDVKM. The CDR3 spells CASSSPPYNEQFF. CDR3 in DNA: TGTGCCAGCAGTTCTCCCCCTTACAATGAGCAGTTCTTC.

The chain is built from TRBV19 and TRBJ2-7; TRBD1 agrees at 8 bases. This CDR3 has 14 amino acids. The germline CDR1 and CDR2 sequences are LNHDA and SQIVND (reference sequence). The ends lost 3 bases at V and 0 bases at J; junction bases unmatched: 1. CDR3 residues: CASSIGTGSYEQYF. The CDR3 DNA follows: TGTGCCAGTAGTATTGGGACAGGCTCCTACGAGCAGTACTTC.

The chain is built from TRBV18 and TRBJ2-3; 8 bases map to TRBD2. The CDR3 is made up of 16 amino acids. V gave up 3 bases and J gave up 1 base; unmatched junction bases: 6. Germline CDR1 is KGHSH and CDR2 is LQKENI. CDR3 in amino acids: CASSPILAGGTDTQYF. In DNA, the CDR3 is TGTGCCAGCTCACCGATTCTAGCGGGCGGCACAGATACGCAGTATTTT. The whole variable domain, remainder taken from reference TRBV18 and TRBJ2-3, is NAGVMQNPRHLVRRRGQEARLRCSPMKGHSHVYWYRQLPEEGLKFMVYLQKENIIDESGMPKERFSAEFPKEGPSILRIQQVVRGDSAAYFCASSPILAGGTDTQYFGPGTRLTVL.

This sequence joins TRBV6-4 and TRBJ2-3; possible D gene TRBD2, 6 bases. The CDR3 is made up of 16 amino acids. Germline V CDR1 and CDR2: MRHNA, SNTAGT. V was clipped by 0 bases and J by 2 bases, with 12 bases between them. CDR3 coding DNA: TGTGCCAGCAGTGACTCTTTCGGGAGTTACACAGATACGCAGTATTTT. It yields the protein CASSDSFGSYTDTQYF.

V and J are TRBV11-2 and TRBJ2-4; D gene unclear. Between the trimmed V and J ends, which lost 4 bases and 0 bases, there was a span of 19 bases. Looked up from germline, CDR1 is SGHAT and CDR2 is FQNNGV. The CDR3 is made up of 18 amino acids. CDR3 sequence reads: CASSYLNGQALAKNIQYF. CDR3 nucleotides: TGTGCCAGCAGCTACCTTAATGGGCAGGCCCTAGCCAAAAACATTCAGTACTTC. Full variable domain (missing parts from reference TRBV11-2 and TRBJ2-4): EAGVAQSPRYKIIEKRQSVAFWCNPISGHATLYWYQQILGQGPKLLIQFQNNGVVDDSQLPKDRFSAERLKGVDSTLKIQPAKLEDSAVYLCASSYLNGQALAKNIQYFGAGTRLSVL.

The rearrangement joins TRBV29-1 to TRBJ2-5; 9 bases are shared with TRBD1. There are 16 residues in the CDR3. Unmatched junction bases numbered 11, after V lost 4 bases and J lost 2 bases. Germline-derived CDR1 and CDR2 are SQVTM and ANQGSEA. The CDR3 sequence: CSVALRQGVGQETQYF. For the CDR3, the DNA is TGCAGCGTTGCCCTCAGACAGGGGGTAGGGCAAGAGACCCAGTACTTC.

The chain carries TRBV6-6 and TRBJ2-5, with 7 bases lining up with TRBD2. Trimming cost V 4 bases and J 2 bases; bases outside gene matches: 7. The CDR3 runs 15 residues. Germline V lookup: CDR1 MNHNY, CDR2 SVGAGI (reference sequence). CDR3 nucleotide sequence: TGTGCCAGCAGTTTTGGGGGGGAGAATCAAGAGACCCAGTACTTC. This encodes CASSFGGENQETQYF.

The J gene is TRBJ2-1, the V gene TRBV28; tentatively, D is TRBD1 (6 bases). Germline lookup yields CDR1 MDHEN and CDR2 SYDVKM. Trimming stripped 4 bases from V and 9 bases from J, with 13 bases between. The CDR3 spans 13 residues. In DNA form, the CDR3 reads TGTGCCAGCAGTTCAGGGGCTGCTTTTGAGCAGTTCTTC. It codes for CASSSGAAFEQFF.

CDR3 bases: TGCGCCAGCAGCTCCAACCGGGGCTATGGCTACACCTTC. This translates into CASSSNRGYGYTF. This rearrangement joins TRBV5-1 to TRBJ1-2; D is unclear. The CDR3 extends over 13 amino acids. Germline CDR1 and CDR2: SGHRS and YFSETQ. The V end lost 3 bases, the J end lost 4 bases, and 10 bases lay between the germline ends. Using reference TRBV5-1 and TRBJ1-2 for the parts outside the CDR3, the full variable domain is KAGVTQTPRYLIKTRGQQVTLSCSPISGHRSVSWYQQTPGQGLQFLFEYFSETQRNKGNFPGRFSGRQFSNSRSEMNVSTLELGDSALYLCASSSNRGYGYTFGSGTRLTVV.

The CDR3 sequence: CSVEPLAGGNNEQFF. The DNA for the CDR3 is TGCAGCGTGGAACCGCTAGCGGGAGGAAACAATGAGCAGTTCTTC. V and J are TRBV29-1 and TRBJ2-1, with 11 bases identical to TRBD2. Germline lookup yields CDR1 SQVTM and CDR2 ANQGSEA. V shed 6 bases and J 5 bases; nucleotides not matched to a gene: 9. This CDR3 spans 15 amino acids.

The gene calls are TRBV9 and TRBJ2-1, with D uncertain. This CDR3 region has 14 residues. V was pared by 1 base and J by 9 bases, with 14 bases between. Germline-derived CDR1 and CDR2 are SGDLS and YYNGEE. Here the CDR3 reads CASSVPSSGGEQFF. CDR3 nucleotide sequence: TGTGCCAGCAGCGTACCCTCATCCGGTGGTGAGCAGTTCTTC.